The sequence of this T cell receptor (beta chain) was determined in a study of blood T cell repertoires in COVID-19. On the study more broadly: The analysed material was cDNA or gDNA that came from T cells, B-cell-depleted T cells, or PBMCs.

The method was immunoSEQ multiplex PCR; TCRdb's version includes in-frame clones alone and lacks a portion of them. The top ten hold roughly 13% of the sample, which has about 210,000 clones, more than 70% seen once. This clone was observed a handful of times. The sequence derives from a human donor in a cohort sampled during active COVID-19. The sequenced sample was peripheral blood.

The CDR3 region is CASKPGQGSYEQYF. For the CDR3, the DNA is TGTGCCAGTAAACCGGGACAGGGATCCTACGAGCAGTACTTC. The gene calls are TRBV19 and TRBJ2-7; 9 nucleotides align to TRBD1. Trimming cost V 7 bases and J 1 base; bases outside gene matches: 5. This CDR3 has 14 amino acids. Germline V CDR1 and CDR2: LNHDA, SQIVND (reference sequence).